This T cell receptor (beta chain) was documented in a study of T cells in Graves' hyperthyroidism and ophthalmopathy. Overall study results and limits: Ophthalmopathy got predicted by the model a median around 6.6 months before its onset.

Lactation, pregnancy, other autoimmune disease or uncontrolled infection excluded patients. This clonotype turned up a few times. Its target is not known. TCR beta CDR3 regions were amplified from RNA transcripts. Primed by the HTBI set, a first-round RT-PCR was run on the TCR CDR3. MiXCR was run by TCRdb on the multiplex PCR reads, yielding one entry per CDR3 protein. Of 480,000 or so distinct CDR3 sequences listed, 40% to 50% are singletons. With 5 bases removed from V and 9 bases from J, the gap between germline ends came to 17 bases. The germline gives CDR1 SGHTA, CDR2 FQGTGA. The CDR3 extends over 13 amino acids.

The source material was peripheral blood or thyroid tissue (not recorded which). This receptor was taken from an adult woman with Graves' disease, either hyperthyroidism or ophthalmopathy (not recorded which). V usage is TRBV7-3 and J usage is TRBJ2-7; D is perhaps TRBD1 or TRBD2 (6 bases each). CDR3 sequence (DNA): TGTGCCAGCAGCGCGACTAGGGGGGAGGTGCAGTACTTC. It codes for CASSATRGEVQYF. The full variable domain, completed using reference TRBV7-3 and TRBJ2-7, is GAGVSQTPSNKVTEKGKYVELRCDPISGHTALYWYRQSLGQGPEFLIYFQGTGAADDSGLPNDRFFAVRPEGSVSTLKIQRTERGDSAVYLCASSATRGEVQYFGPGTRLTVT.